A selection of T cell receptor beta chains follows, all from one sample in a study of shared clonotypes between healthy human individuals. The assay was immunoSEQ multiplex PCR, and TCRdb's table has in-frame clones only and misses some. The sample records around 2.1 million clones, approximately 96% being singletons. The sequencing sample was made of naive CD4+ T cells sorted from blood. These receptors originate from a man aged 18 to 29 in good health. Each CDR3 is given with its conserved first and last residue. D genes are given only for firm matches. Expanded clones get a size class; other rows say once, few or many, or leave the size out.

TRBV28,.,TRBJ2-1,.,CASSSPQGWGENEQFF,TGTGCCAGCAGCTCCCCCCAAGGGTGGGGGGAAAATGAGCAGTTCTTC
TRBV7-2,.,TRBJ2-7,.,CASSLGLGEQYF,TGTGCCAGCAGCTTAGGACTGGGCGAGCAGTACTTC
TRBV19,.,TRBJ2-5,TRBD1,CASSIDERGRETQYF,TGTGCCAGTAGTATAGATGAGAGGGGGCGAGAGACCCAGTACTTC
TRBV6-4,.,TRBJ1-6,.,CASSVTGDNSPLHF,TGTGCCAGCAGTGTTACTGGAGATAATTCACCCCTCCACTTT
TRBV2,.,TRBJ1-1,.,CASSVHLNTEAFF,TGTGCCAGCAGTGTCCACTTGAACACTGAAGCTTTCTTT
TRBV9,.,TRBJ2-1,.,CASSGQRVSSPMNEQFF,TGTGCCAGCAGCGGCCAAAGGGTTTCATCTCCTATGAATGAGCAGTTCTTC
TRBV28,once,TRBJ2-7,.,CASSWGPSSGEQYF,TGTGCCAGCAGTTGGGGGCCCTCTAGCGGCGAGCAGTACTTC
TRBV30,.,TRBJ1-2,.,CAWIRGGLGGYYGYTF,TGTGCCTGGATCAGGGGTGGGCTCGGGGGTTACTATGGCTACACCTTC
TRBV6-5,.,TRBJ2-2,.,CASSPGTTNTGELFF,TGTGCCAGCAGTCCCGGGACCACAAACACCGGGGAGCTGTTTTTT
TRBV19,once,TRBJ2-7,.,CASRQQADGAYEQYF,TGTGCCAGTAGACAACAGGCGGACGGGGCCTACGAGCAGTACTTC
TRBV6-1,once,TRBJ1-4,.,CASSEAPNRVSAFGTNEKLFF,TGTGCCAGCAGTGAAGCGCCCAACCGGGTAAGTGCTTTCGGGACTAATGAAAAACTGTTTTTT
TRBV5-1,.,TRBJ1-2,TRBD1,CASSLGGQGNYGYTF,TGCGCCAGCAGCTTGGGCGGACAGGGGAACTATGGCTACACCTTC
TRBV6-6,.,TRBJ1-5,TRBD1,CASGDREHQPQHF,TGTGCCAGCGGAGACAGGGAACATCAGCCCCAGCATTTT
TRBV7-6,.,TRBJ1-2,.,CASSPAPGGQGYTF,TGTGCCAGCAGCCCAGCCCCGGGGGGGCAGGGCTACACCTTC
TRBV30,.,TRBJ1-6,TRBD1,CAWKGTGNSPLHF,TGTGCCTGGAAAGGGACAGGGAATTCACCCCTCCACTTT
TRBV7-7,.,TRBJ2-3,.,CASSPWGSTDTQYF,TGTGCTAGCAGCCCTTGGGGCAGCACAGATACGCAGTATTTT
TRBV28,once,TRBJ2-7,.,CASSLSPDRPYEQYF,TGTGCCAGCAGTTTAAGCCCGGACAGACCCTACGAGCAGTACTTC
TRBV2,.,TRBJ2-5,.,CASSVRQTQYF,TGTGCCAGCAGTGTCCGACAGACCCAGTACTTC
TRBV7-2,.,TRBJ2-3,TRBD2,CASNHLLAGVGDTQYF,TGTGCCAGCAACCACTTACTAGCGGGAGTGGGAGATACGCAGTATTTT
TRBV4-1,.,TRBJ2-7,TRBD2,CASSRGLAGLGSYEQYF,TGCGCCAGCAGCCGGGGACTAGCGGGATTAGGGTCCTACGAGCAGTACTTC
TRBV7-6,.,TRBJ2-2,.,CASSLGGNTGELFF,TGTGCCAGCAGCTTAGGCGGGAACACCGGGGAGCTGTTTTTT
TRBV10-3,once,TRBJ2-5,.,CAISNSHSRGEGAGETQYF,TGTGCCATCAGCAACTCACACTCAAGAGGGGAAGGGGCTGGGGAGACCCAGTACTTC
TRBV7-3,.,TRBJ1-1,TRBD1,CASSRQGGTEAFF,TGTGCCAGCAGTCGACAGGGAGGCACTGAAGCTTTCTTT
TRBV4-3,.,TRBJ1-4,TRBD1,CASSQRQGGEKLFF,TGCGCCAGCAGCCAGCGGCAGGGGGGTGAAAAACTGTTTTTT
TRBV5-1,.,TRBJ2-5,TRBD1,CASSPGTGGGETQYF,TGCGCCAGCAGCCCAGGGACAGGGGGAGGGGAGACCCAGTACTTC
TRBV6-1,.,TRBJ2-1,.,CASSEGGDSHEQFF,TGTGCCAGCAGTGAAGGGGGGGACTCCCATGAGCAGTTCTTC
TRBV10-3,.,TRBJ1-1,.,CAITDRLNTEAFF,TGTGCCATCACAGACCGTTTGAACACTGAAGCTTTCTTT
TRBV2,.,TRBJ2-2,TRBD1,CASSENARGRTGELFF,TGTGCCAGCAGTGAAAACGCCAGGGGGCGCACCGGGGAGCTGTTTTTT